A few counts support the clone carrying this T cell receptor (beta chain). Its antigen remains unknown. CDR1 SGHTA and CDR2 FQGNSA come from the germline V gene. The V and J ends lost 6 bases and 10 bases respectively, with 16 bases between them. The CDR3 length is 13 residues. TCRdb fed the reads into MiXCR, producing one record per CDR3 protein. Of about half a million distinct CDR3 sequences detected, roughly 43% appear once; the ten largest clones hold 35% to 50%. This specimen belongs to a study of T cell repertoires in cytomegalovirus infection. This TCR derives from a human donor in good health (CMV status not recorded). Some clones in this sample may be carry-over from other donors' samples. The rearrangement uses TRBV7-2 and TRBJ2-1; D unresolved. The specimen was cultured PBMCs, collected from culture after CMV antigen stimulation. For the CDR3, the DNA is TGTGCCAGCAGAATCTCCGTGTTTCGGGAGCAGTTCTTC. The encoded protein is CASRISVFREQFF.